This T cell receptor (beta chain) was retrieved from a study of blood T cell repertoires in COVID-19. Study information: Acute and convalescent COVID-19 specimens originated in the United States, Italy and Spain. Sample material is recorded as cDNA or gDNA derived from T cells, B-cell-depleted T cells, or PBMCs.

Produced via immunoSEQ multiplex PCR; TCRdb's table is partial and in-frame only. The sample holds 380,000 or so clones, more than 70% seen once. CDR1 is LNHDA, CDR2 SQIVND, per germline (reference sequence). This CDR3 comprises 11 residues. The V end was cut by 1 base, the J end by 9 bases, with 7 bases between. The sequence was collected from a middle-aged man with acute or convalescent COVID-19. The sequenced material came from peripheral blood. This sequence joins TRBV19 and TRBJ2-7; D is undetermined. The CDR3 DNA follows: TGTGCCAGTAGTATAGGAGAAGTGCAGTACTTC. Its protein product is CASSIGEVQYF.